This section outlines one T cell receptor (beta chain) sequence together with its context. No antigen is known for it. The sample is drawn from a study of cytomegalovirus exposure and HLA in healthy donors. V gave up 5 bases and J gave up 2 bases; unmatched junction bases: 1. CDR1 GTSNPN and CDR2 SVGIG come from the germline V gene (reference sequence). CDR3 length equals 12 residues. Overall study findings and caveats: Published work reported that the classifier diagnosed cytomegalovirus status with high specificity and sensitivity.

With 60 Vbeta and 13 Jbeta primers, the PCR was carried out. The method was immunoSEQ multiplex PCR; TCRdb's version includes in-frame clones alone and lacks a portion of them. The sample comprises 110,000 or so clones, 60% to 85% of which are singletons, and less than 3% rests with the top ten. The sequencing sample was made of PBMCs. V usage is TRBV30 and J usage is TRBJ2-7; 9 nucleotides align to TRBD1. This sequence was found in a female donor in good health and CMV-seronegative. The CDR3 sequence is CAWGDRAYEQYF. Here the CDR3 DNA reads TGTGCCTGGGGGGACAGGGCCTACGAGCAGTACTTC.